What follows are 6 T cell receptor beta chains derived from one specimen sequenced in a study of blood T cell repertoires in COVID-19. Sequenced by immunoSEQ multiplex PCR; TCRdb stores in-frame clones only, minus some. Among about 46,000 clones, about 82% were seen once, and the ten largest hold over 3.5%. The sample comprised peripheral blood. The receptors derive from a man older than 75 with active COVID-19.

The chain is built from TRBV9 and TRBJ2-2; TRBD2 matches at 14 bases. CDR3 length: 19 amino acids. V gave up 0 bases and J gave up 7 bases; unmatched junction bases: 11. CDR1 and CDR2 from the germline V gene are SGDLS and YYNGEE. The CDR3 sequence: CASSVATRGLAGAGGELFF. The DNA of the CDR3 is TGTGCCAGCAGCGTAGCTACGAGGGGACTAGCGGGAGCAGGCGGGGAGCTGTTTTTT.

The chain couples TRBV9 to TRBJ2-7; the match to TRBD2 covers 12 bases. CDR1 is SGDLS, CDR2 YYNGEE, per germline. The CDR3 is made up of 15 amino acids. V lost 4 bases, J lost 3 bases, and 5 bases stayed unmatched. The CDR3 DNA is TGTGCCAGCAGCCCTGGGACTAGCGGGCTCTACGAGCAGTACTTC. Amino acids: CASSPGTSGLYEQYF.

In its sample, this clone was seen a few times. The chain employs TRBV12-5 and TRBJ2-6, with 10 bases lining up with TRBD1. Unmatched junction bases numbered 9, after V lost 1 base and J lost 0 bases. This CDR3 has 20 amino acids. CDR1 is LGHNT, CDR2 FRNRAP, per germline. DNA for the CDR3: TGTGCTAGTGGTTTGGCCTCACGGGGGACAGGGGTCTCTGGGGCCAACGTCCTGACTTTC. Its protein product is CASGLASRGTGVSGANVLTF.

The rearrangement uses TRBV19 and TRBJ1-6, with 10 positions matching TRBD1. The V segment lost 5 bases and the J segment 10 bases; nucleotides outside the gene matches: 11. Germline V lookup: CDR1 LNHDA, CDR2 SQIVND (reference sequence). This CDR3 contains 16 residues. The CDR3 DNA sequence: TGTGCCAGTAGTGCCCCCGGACAGGGGGTGGAATCACCCCTCCACTTT. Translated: CASSAPGQGVESPLHF.

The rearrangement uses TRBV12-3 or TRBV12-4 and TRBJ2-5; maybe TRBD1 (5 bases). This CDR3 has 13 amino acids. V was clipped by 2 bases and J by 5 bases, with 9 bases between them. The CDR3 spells CASSLKGLETQYF. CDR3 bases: TGTGCCAGCAGTTTAAAGGGGTTGGAGACCCAGTACTTC.

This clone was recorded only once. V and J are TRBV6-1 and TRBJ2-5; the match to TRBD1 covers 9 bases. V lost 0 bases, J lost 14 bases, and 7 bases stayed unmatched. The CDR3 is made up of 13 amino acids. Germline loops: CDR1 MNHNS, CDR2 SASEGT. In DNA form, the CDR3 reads TGTGCCAGCAGTGAAGCCGGTGCGGGACAGGGTTACTTC. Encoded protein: CASSEAGAGQGYF.